This T cell receptor (beta chain) was documented in a study of human T cells and chemical hapten exposure. Study-wide context: Recorded diagnoses among the mostly female patients were alopecia areata, totalis or universalis.

Findings of the study overall: Significantly more large CDR3 similarity clusters arose among expanded TCRs than among controls.

The germline V gene encodes CDR1 SGHRS and CDR2 YFSETQ. The ends were cut back, 0 bases at V and 5 bases at J, with 11 bases in the middle. This CDR3 has 15 amino acids. Documented time point: pre-sensitization, week 0. Treatment specified: therapeutic diphenylcyclopropenone sensitization with weekly scalp DPC. TCRdb re-called the RACE reads through MiXCR, storing one row per CDR3 protein. This repertoire shows about 250,000 distinct CDR3 sequences, roughly 7.7% found once; its top ten account for about 1.2%. As for this clonotype: Antigen unknown.

This specimen consisted of whole blood, obtained in connection with sensitization to the hapten diphenylcyclopropenone (DPC). The chain is built from TRBV5-1 and TRBJ2-2; D is possibly TRBD1 or TRBD2 (5 bases each). The TCR comes from a man between 18 and 35 years old with alopecia areata. Some clones in this sample may be carry-over from other donors' samples. The CDR3 protein is CASSLVVGPTGELFF. CDR3 DNA: TGCGCCAGCAGCTTGGTGGTGGGACCGACCGGGGAGCTGTTTTTT.